One and the same sample provided the 27 T cell receptor beta chains below, sequenced in a study of blood T cell repertoires in COVID-19. Sequencing used immunoSEQ multiplex PCR; TCRdb keeps in-frame clones, though not all of them. Seen here are over 250,000 clones, around 91% observed once, and the top ten hold roughly an eighth. The material sequenced was peripheral blood. These receptors all come from a woman aged 55-69 years with acute or convalescent COVID-19.

This chain uses TRBV19 with TRBJ1-5; 9 bases map to TRBD1. V lost 3 bases, J lost 6 bases, and 3 bases stayed unmatched. Germline V lookup: CDR1 LNHDA, CDR2 SQIVND (reference sequence). The CDR3 runs 14 residues. DNA of the CDR3: TGTGCCAGTAGTATGGGACAGGGCTTTCAGCCCCAGCATTTT. Translated: CASSMGQGFQPQHF.

This rearrangement joins TRBV19 to TRBJ2-7; D not resolved. CDR1 and CDR2 from the germline V gene are LNHDA and SQIVND (reference sequence). This CDR3 region has 13 residues. With 3 bases removed from V and 7 bases from J, the gap between germline ends came to 13 bases. The CDR3 DNA reads as TGTGCCAGTAGTATCCTCGGCCAACAGGAGCAGTACTTC. Translated: CASSILGQQEQYF.

V is TRBV30 and J is TRBJ1-1; D unclear. The CDR3 length is 12 residues. Looked up from germline, CDR1 is GTSNPN and CDR2 is SVGIG (reference sequence). The V end was cut by 1 base, the J end by 4 bases, with 7 bases between. The CDR3 region has the DNA TGTGCCTGGAGTGGGGAGGGCACTGAAGCTTTCTTT. This gives the protein CAWSGEGTEAFF.

Of note for this clone: This same CDR3 is encoded by further DNA sequences in the sample. The DNA of the CDR3 is TGCGCCAGCAGCCAAGAATTACAGAGCAATCAGCCCCAGCATTTT. The encoded protein is CASSQELQSNQPQHF. The chain carries TRBV4-3 and TRBJ1-5, with unresolved D. CDR1 is LGHNA, CDR2 YSLEER, per germline. The CDR3 sequence is 15 residues long. V was cut by 0 bases and J by 1 base, with 7 bases left in between.

The J gene is TRBJ2-7, the V gene TRBV3-1 (or the pseudogene TRBV3-2); D gene unclear. The CDR3 sequence is 19 residues long. Trimming removed 0 bases at V and 3 bases at J, with 24 bases between. The germline gives CDR1 LGHDT, CDR2 YNNKEL (reference sequence). In nucleotides, the CDR3 is TGTGCCAGCAGCCAAGATCCCCTCATATCGGTCAGGAAACGCTACGAGCAGTACTTC. Translating gives CASSQDPLISVRKRYEQYF.

The chain carries TRBV13 and TRBJ2-7, with 10 bases fitting TRBD2. CDR1 PRHDT and CDR2 FYEKMQ come from the germline V gene (reference sequence). This CDR3 has 22 amino acids. J was trimmed by 6 bases and V by 6 bases; bases with no gene match: 32. The CDR3 DNA is TGTGCCAGCAGTCGTTTCAGCGGGGCCGGGACTAGCGAACCCTCTTCCTTTTTCGAGCAGTACTTC. Amino acids: CASSRFSGAGTSEPSSFFEQYF.

V is TRBV18 and J is TRBJ1-1; 7 nucleotides match TRBD1. The CDR3 extends over 15 amino acids. V shed 2 bases, J shed 0 bases, and the junction held 3 bases outside the gene matches. Germline-derived CDR1 and CDR2 are KGHSH and LQKENI. CDR3 in DNA: TGTGCCAGCTCACCAACGGGACAGATGAACACTGAAGCTTTCTTT. Its protein is CASSPTGQMNTEAFF.

J is TRBJ1-2 and V is TRBV29-1; 9 bases are shared with TRBD1. Germline-derived CDR1 and CDR2 are SQVTM and ANQGSEA. Trimming took 8 bases from V and 4 from J; bases not matched to a gene: 8. The CDR3 runs 13 residues. The CDR3 sequence is CSSLTGGSYGYTF. In DNA, the CDR3 is TGCAGCTCCCTGACAGGGGGAAGCTATGGCTACACCTTC. Complete variable domain (other parts from reference TRBV29-1 and TRBJ1-2): SAVISQKPSRDICQRGTSLTIQCQVDSQVTMMFWYRQQPGQSLTLIATANQGSEATYESGFVIDKFPISRPNLTFSTLTVSNMSPEDSSIYLCSSLTGGSYGYTFGSGTRLTVV.

This rearrangement joins TRBV3-1 (or the pseudogene TRBV3-2) to TRBJ1-1, with TRBD1 matching 7 bases. This CDR3 region has 14 residues. Germline V CDR1 and CDR2: LGHDT, YNNKEL (reference sequence). With 3 bases clipped from V and 11 bases from J, the junction kept 12 bases outside the gene matches. The CDR3 DNA reads TGTGCCAGCAGCCAGGAAGCCCTGACAGGGTCTGCTTTCTTT. This translates into CASSQEALTGSAFF.

This chain links TRBV7-9 with TRBJ2-2; 7 bases are a match to TRBD2. CDR3 length equals 16 residues. Trimming took 5 bases from V and 4 from J; bases not matched to a gene: 10. Germline lookup yields CDR1 SEHNR and CDR2 FQNEAQ (reference sequence). The CDR3 nucleotides read TGTGCCAGCAGCCCCCCACAGAGCGGGGTCACCGGGGAGCTGTTTTTT. It is translated as CASSPPQSGVTGELFF.

This clone was observed once. The rearrangement joins TRBV6-1 to TRBJ2-5; tentatively, D is TRBD2 (6 bases). Germline CDR1 MNHNS, CDR2 SASEGT. This CDR3 is 15 amino acids long. V gave up 4 bases and J gave up 2 bases, with 14 bases separating them. The CDR3 DNA is TGTGCCAGCAGTGTAGCGGTGGCGGGACAAGAGACCCAGTACTTC. Protein sequence: CASSVAVAGQETQYF.

The V gene is TRBV15, the J gene TRBJ2-7; TRBD2 is a possible D gene (6 bases). V gave up 1 base and J gave up 2 bases, with 12 bases separating them. The CDR3 contains 15 residues. Germline-derived CDR1 and CDR2 are LNHNV and YYDKDF (reference sequence). CDR3 region: CATSRVGGPPYEQYF. The DNA of the CDR3 is TGTGCCACCAGCAGAGTGGGGGGACCTCCCTACGAGCAGTACTTC.

This sequence joins TRBV6-6 and TRBJ1-1; D gene uncertain. This CDR3 is 13 amino acids long. Looked up from germline, CDR1 is MNHNY and CDR2 is SVGAGI (reference sequence). V lost 7 bases, J lost 6 bases, and 15 bases lay in between. This chain's CDR3 is CASTPLGGAEAFF. The DNA of the CDR3 is TGTGCCAGCACCCCCTTGGGAGGCGCTGAAGCTTTCTTT.

The chain combines TRBV9 with TRBJ2-1; 9 bases match TRBD2. J gave up 8 bases and V 8 bases, and 8 bases lay outside the gene matches. Looked up from germline, CDR1 is SGDLS and CDR2 is YYNGEE. The CDR3 has 13 residues. The CDR3 protein is CASPTGTSHEQFF. CDR3 coding DNA: TGTGCCAGTCCAACCGGGACTAGCCATGAGCAGTTCTTC.

The chain employs TRBV19 and TRBJ1-4; unclear D gene. The ends were cut back, 2 bases at V and 7 bases at J, with 11 bases in the middle. The CDR3 consists of 14 residues. Germline lookup yields CDR1 LNHDA and CDR2 SQIVND (reference sequence). CDR3 in amino acids: CASSISSSGEKLFF. CDR3 DNA sequence: TGTGCCAGTAGTATATCGTCAAGCGGTGAAAAACTGTTTTTT.

The J gene is TRBJ2-7, the V gene TRBV19, with D perhaps TRBD1 (6 bases). Germline V gene sequence: CDR1 LNHDA, CDR2 SQIVND (reference sequence). With 4 bases removed from V and 0 bases from J, the gap between germline ends came to 10 bases. The CDR3 totals 14 residues. The CDR3 protein is CASSRGGISYEQYF. CDR3 DNA sequence: TGTGCCAGTAGTAGAGGGGGTATCTCCTACGAGCAGTACTTC.

J is TRBJ1-1 and V is TRBV2; maybe TRBD1 (6 bases). V lost 2 bases and J lost 6, with 10 bases in between. The CDR3 is 13 residues long. CDR1 and CDR2 from the germline V gene are SNHLY and FYNNEI. The CDR3 loop is CASSEQGYAEAFF. DNA for the CDR3: TGTGCCAGCAGTGAACAGGGGTACGCTGAAGCTTTCTTT.

CDR3 loop: CASSLVSLTGGLEPQHF. The CDR3 DNA reads TGTGCCAGCAGCTTAGTGTCCCTGACAGGGGGCCTTGAGCCCCAGCATTTT. This chain connects TRBV7-2 to TRBJ1-5, with 10 bases identical to TRBD1. The germline gives CDR1 SGHTA, CDR2 FQGNSA. J lost 8 bases, V lost 1 base, and 11 bases had no gene match. This CDR3 spans 17 amino acids.

J is TRBJ2-1 and V is TRBV18; 10 positions match TRBD2. With 6 bases clipped from V and 4 bases from J, the junction kept 3 bases outside the gene matches. This CDR3 has 14 amino acids. CDR1 is KGHSH and CDR2 is LQKENI in the germline V gene. The CDR3 region is CASSISGGYNEQFF. The DNA of the CDR3 is TGTGCCAGCTCTATTAGCGGGGGGTACAATGAGCAGTTCTTC.

This clone was seen just once. The gene calls are TRBV4-3 and TRBJ1-6; D gene unclear. The V end lost 0 bases, the J end lost 10 bases, and 7 bases lay between the germline ends. Germline V gene sequence: CDR1 LGHNA, CDR2 YSLEER. CDR3 length: 13 residues. The CDR3, as DNA: TGCGCCAGCAGCCAAGAGATAAGCTCACCCCTCCACTTT. Amino acid sequence: CASSQEISSPLHF.

The chain carries TRBV5-1 and TRBJ1-1; tentatively, D is TRBD1 (6 bases). Germline loops: CDR1 SGHRS, CDR2 YFSETQ. CDR3 length equals 14 residues. The V end lost 3 bases, the J end lost 5 bases, and 14 bases lay between the germline ends. The CDR3 here is CASSWDTGGTEAFF. The CDR3 DNA is TGCGCCAGCAGCTGGGACACCGGGGGGACTGAAGCTTTCTTT.

A remark on this clone: Distinct nucleotide sequences in the sample also encode this CDR3. The rearrangement links TRBV5-5 to TRBJ2-2; maybe TRBD2 (5 bases). Germline assignment: CDR1 SGHKS and CDR2 YYEKEE (reference sequence). V dropped 2 bases and J dropped 0 bases, with 11 bases sitting between them. There are 16 residues in the CDR3. The CDR3 protein is CASSLASGANTGELFF. DNA of the CDR3: TGTGCCAGCAGCTTAGCTTCCGGGGCGAACACCGGGGAGCTGTTTTTT.

The table lists this clone with a count of one. This chain links TRBV24-1 with TRBJ2-1, with TRBD1 matching 7 bases. The V gene end was trimmed by 9 bases and the J gene end by 4 bases; junction bases not matched to a gene: 5. CDR1 and CDR2 (germline): KGHDR, SFDVKD. This CDR3 is 13 amino acids long. DNA of the CDR3: TGTGCCACCTCCGGACAGGTTTACAATGAGCAGTTCTTC. It translates to CATSGQVYNEQFF.

The V gene is TRBV2, the J gene TRBJ2-3, with D perhaps TRBD1 (6 bases). CDR1 is SNHLY, CDR2 FYNNEI, per germline. V was pared by 7 bases and J by 4 bases, with 9 bases between. The CDR3 is made up of 12 amino acids. This CDR3 is CASNTGPDTQYF. The CDR3 nucleotides read TGTGCCAGCAATACAGGGCCAGATACGCAGTATTTT.

CDR3 region: CASIKGGVGTDTQYF. CDR3 nucleotide sequence: TGTGCCAGCATTAAAGGGGGCGTAGGTACAGATACGCAGTATTTT. This chain joins TRBV6-6 and TRBJ2-3; 7 bases align to TRBD1. V shed 7 bases, J shed 3 bases, and the junction held 10 bases outside the gene matches. This CDR3 spans 15 amino acids. Germline CDR1 and CDR2: MNHNY and SVGAGI (reference sequence).

The chain has TRBV11-2 and TRBJ2-5; TRBD1 aligns across 9 bases. The CDR3 covers 16 residues. In germline, CDR1 is SGHAT, CDR2 FQNNGV. J lost 1 base, V lost 2 bases, and 5 bases had no gene match. CDR3 region: CASSLTSTGGQETQYF. As DNA, the CDR3 is TGTGCCAGCAGCTTAACCTCGACAGGGGGCCAAGAGACCCAGTACTTC.

The chain combines TRBV5-4 with TRBJ2-3, with a weak D call TRBD1 (6 bases). CDR3 length equals 15 residues. V lost 5 bases, J lost 2 bases, and 15 bases lay in between. Per germline, CDR1 SGHNT and CDR2 YYREEE (reference sequence). CDR3 loop: CASRPGTINTDTQYF. Here the CDR3 DNA reads TGTGCCAGCAGGCCCGGGACAATTAACACAGATACGCAGTATTTT.